The 23 T cell receptor beta chains below were found in one sample sequenced in a study of shared clonotypes between healthy human individuals. Sequenced by immunoSEQ multiplex PCR; TCRdb stores in-frame clones only, minus some. The sample shows about 480,000 clones, nearly 80% of them seen only once. The sequenced sample was PBMCs. These receptors came from a woman aged 40 to 50 in good health. Some clones in this sample may be carry-over from other donors' samples.

The rearrangement links TRBV15 to TRBJ2-7, with D perhaps TRBD1 or TRBD2 (5 bases each). Germline V lookup: CDR1 LNHNV, CDR2 YYDKDF (reference sequence). The CDR3 is 14 amino acids. Deletions cut 0 bases from V and 0 bases from J, with 6 bases between. The CDR3 is CATSRDGTSYEQYF. CDR3 DNA sequence: TGTGCCACCAGCAGAGATGGGACCTCCTACGAGCAGTACTTC.

The genes are TRBV2 and TRBJ2-1; TRBD2 matches at 7 bases. The V and J ends lost 3 bases and 0 bases, in that order; junction bases with no gene match: 2. This CDR3 region has 15 residues. The germline V gene encodes CDR1 SNHLY and CDR2 FYNNEI. As DNA, the CDR3 is TGTGCCAGCAGTGAGCGGGGGAGCTCCTACAATGAGCAGTTCTTC. Its protein product is CASSERGSSYNEQFF.

The gene calls are TRBV9 and TRBJ2-5; 7 bases agree with TRBD1. V shed 4 bases and J 4 bases; nucleotides not matched to a gene: 7. Germline CDR1 reads SGDLS; CDR2 reads YYNGEE. The CDR3 is 14 residues long. CDR3: CASSMTGLVETQYF. The CDR3 DNA reads TGTGCCAGCAGCATGACAGGGTTGGTAGAGACCCAGTACTTC. Variable domain in full (rest from reference TRBV9 and TRBJ2-5): DSGVTQTPKHLITATGQRVTLRCSPRSGDLSVYWYQQSLDQGLQFLIQYYNGEERAKGNILERFSAQQFPDLHSELNLSSLELGDSALYFCASSMTGLVETQYFGPGTRLLVL.

This chain uses TRBV23-1 with TRBJ2-7, with a tentative D call TRBD1 (8 bases). TRBV23-1 is filed as an ORF, its function uncertain. Trimming took off 6 bases at V and 2 bases at J, with 20 bases between the two ends. This CDR3 has 16 residues. CDR3 DNA sequence: TGCGCCAGCAGCAGGGGGCGGGGGAGGTCGACCTACGAGCAGTACTTC. Encoded protein: CASSRGRGRSTYEQYF.

V gene TRBV25-1 combines with J gene TRBJ2-7; D call uncertain. There are 13 residues in the CDR3. V was clipped by 1 base and J by 4 bases, with 8 bases between them. CDR1 MGHDK and CDR2 SYGVNS come from the germline V gene. CDR3 loop: CASSEFAKYEQYF. CDR3 bases: TGTGCCAGCAGTGAATTTGCTAAATACGAGCAGTACTTC.

This clone was seen a handful of times. The chain recombines TRBV28 with TRBJ1-4; TRBD1 matches 7 bases. Germline CDR1 is MDHEN and CDR2 is SYDVKM. CDR3 size: 15 residues. J was trimmed by 10 bases and V by 5 bases; bases with no gene match: 13. The CDR3 loop reads CASSPITGVPGKLFF. CDR3 nucleotide sequence: TGTGCCAGCAGTCCAATCACAGGGGTTCCAGGAAAACTGTTTTTT. The full variable domain, its missing parts supplied by reference TRBV28 and TRBJ1-4, is DVKVTQSSRYLVKRTGEKVFLECVQDMDHENMFWYRQDPGLGLRLIYFSYDVKMKEKGDIPEGYSVSREKKERFSLILESASTNQTSMYLCASSPITGVPGKLFFGSGTQLSVL.

The CDR3 DNA is TGTGCCAGCTCCATCCCTAACCCGGGACAAAACAATCAGCCCCAGCATTTT. Its translation is CASSIPNPGQNNQPQHF. The chain carries TRBV28 and TRBJ1-5; weak D call: TRBD1 (6 bases). The CDR3 has 17 residues. V lost 8 bases and J 3 bases, leaving 23 bases between the germline ends. Germline V gene data show CDR1 as MDHEN and CDR2 as SYDVKM.

On this clone: The same CDR3 is also encoded by other DNA sequences in this sample. The chain links TRBV4-3 to TRBJ1-6; D call uncertain. Germline CDR1 is LGHNA and CDR2 is YSLEER. The V gene lost 0 bases and the J gene lost 6 bases, with 6 bases spanning the gap. CDR3 size: 14 residues. CDR3 in amino acids: CASSQDGFNSPLHF. The CDR3 region has the DNA TGCGCCAGCAGCCAAGATGGATTTAATTCACCCCTCCACTTT.

The rearrangement uses TRBV19 and TRBJ2-5; 11 bases are a match to TRBD2. V lost 1 base to trimming and J lost 1 base; unmatched junction nucleotides: 8. CDR1 and CDR2 (germline): LNHDA, SQIVND (reference sequence). This CDR3 spans 18 amino acids. Here the CDR3 reads CASSIGGLAGGFQETQYF. Here the CDR3 DNA reads TGTGCCAGTAGTATAGGTGGTCTAGCGGGAGGATTCCAAGAGACCCAGTACTTC. The complete variable domain, with remaining parts taken from reference TRBV19 and TRBJ2-5, reads DGGITQSPKYLFRKEGQNVTLSCEQNLNHDAMYWYRQDPGQGLRLIYYSQIVNDFQKGDIAEGYSVSREKKESFPLTVTSAQKNPTAFYLCASSIGGLAGGFQETQYFGPGTRLLVL.

On this clone: Other DNA sequences in the same sample also yield this CDR3. This chain connects TRBV28 to TRBJ2-7, with D uncertain. The V end was cut by 0 bases, the J end by 0 bases, with 6 bases between. The germline gives CDR1 MDHEN, CDR2 SYDVKM. The CDR3 loop spans 14 amino acids. The CDR3 DNA follows: TGTGCCAGCAGTTTATGGGCGTCCTCCTACGAGCAGTACTTC. Its translation is CASSLWASSYEQYF.

This rearrangement joins TRBV5-1 to TRBJ2-3; 9 bases match TRBD2. Trimming removed 2 bases from V and 2 bases from J; junction bases left unmatched: 3. The CDR3 has 15 amino acids. CDR1 and CDR2 from the germline V gene are SGHRS and YFSETQ. The DNA of the CDR3 is TGCGCCAGCAGCTTCGTAGCGGGAGTCACAGATACGCAGTATTTT. It specifies CASSFVAGVTDTQYF.

The chain employs TRBV7-9 and TRBJ1-6, with 9 nucleotides matching TRBD1. This CDR3 has 15 residues. V was pared by 3 bases and J by 5 bases, with 2 bases of the junction left unmatched. CDR1 is SEHNR and CDR2 is FQNEAQ in the germline V gene (reference sequence). The CDR3: CASSFGQGNNSPLHF. CDR3 nucleotides: TGTGCCAGCAGCTTCGGACAGGGGAATAATTCACCCCTCCACTTT.

Ten or more counts support this clone. The chain combines TRBV18 with TRBJ2-7; 9 bases fit TRBD1. J lost 3 bases, V lost 3 bases, and 6 bases had no gene match. From germline, CDR1 is KGHSH and CDR2 LQKENI. The CDR3 is 15 residues long. The CDR3 loop is CASSPLGQGIYEQYF. As DNA, the CDR3 is TGTGCCAGCTCACCCCTCGGACAGGGGATCTACGAGCAGTACTTC.

Worth noting for this clone: It is likely a read error: a sequence one base away is far more abundant. Different DNA sequences within this sample yield the same CDR3. The chain is built from TRBV7-2 and TRBJ1-1; the D gene is possibly TRBD1 (6 bases). Per the germline V gene, CDR1 is SGHTA and CDR2 is FQGNSA. V was cut by 0 bases and J by 3 bases, with 8 bases left in between. This CDR3 comprises 14 residues. The CDR3 DNA follows: TGTGCCAGCAGCTTAGCGGGACAACACACTGAAGCTTTCTTT. Encoded protein: CASSLAGQHTEAFF.

This clone was counted a single time. The chain employs TRBV30 and TRBJ2-7; maybe TRBD1 (5 bases). V was pared by 4 bases and J by 4 bases, with 14 bases between. The germline CDR1 and CDR2 sequences are GTSNPN and SVGIG (reference sequence). This CDR3 is built from 13 residues. This CDR3 is CAWTGWPAYEQYF. CDR3 bases: TGTGCCTGGACAGGGTGGCCGGCATACGAGCAGTACTTC.

This chain links TRBV6-4 with TRBJ2-7; 10 nucleotides match TRBD2. The J segment lost 5 bases and the V segment lost 6 bases, leaving 16 bases of the junction unmatched. Germline V gene lookup returns CDR1 MRHNA and CDR2 SNTAGT. The CDR3 contains 17 residues. The DNA for the CDR3 is TGTGCCAGCAGCCGACGTCCTAGCGGGAGACCTTTGGACGAGCAGTACTTC. Residues: CASSRRPSGRPLDEQYF.

The V gene is TRBV7-2, the J gene TRBJ2-5, with D perhaps matching TRBD1 (5 bases). This CDR3 comprises 14 residues. The germline V gene encodes CDR1 SGHTA and CDR2 FQGNSA. Between the trimmed V and J ends, which lost 4 bases and 4 bases, there was a span of 13 bases. The CDR3 reads CASSSSSQGETQYF. The DNA for the CDR3 is TGTGCCAGCAGCTCCTCATCCCAGGGAGAGACCCAGTACTTC.

This sequence joins TRBV6-4 and TRBJ2-1; the D is unclear. The germline CDR1 and CDR2 sequences are MRHNA and SNTAGT. V dropped 2 bases and J dropped 5 bases, with 13 bases sitting between them. The CDR3 extends over 15 amino acids. In DNA, the CDR3 is TGTGCCAGCAGTGACGTTAGGGTAAGTAACAATGAGCAGTTCTTC. Encoded protein: CASSDVRVSNNEQFF.

The chain is built from TRBV28 and TRBJ1-5, with 7 bases matching TRBD1. V was clipped by 6 bases and J by 5 bases; unmatched bases: 10. Germline loops: CDR1 MDHEN, CDR2 SYDVKM. This CDR3 contains 15 residues. CDR3 in amino acids: CASSPRTGFHQPQHF. CDR3 bases: TGTGCCAGCAGCCCTCGGACAGGCTTTCATCAGCCCCAGCATTTT.

This clone occurred a few times. The chain uses TRBV7-3 and TRBJ2-1; perhaps TRBD1 as D (7 bases). Germline V gene sequence: CDR1 SGHTA, CDR2 FQGTGA. This CDR3 has 15 amino acids. Trimming pared 2 bases from V and 9 bases from J, leaving 17 bases between. CDR3: CASSLVQGGYGEQFF. The CDR3 nucleotides are TGTGCCAGCAGCTTAGTGCAGGGGGGATACGGTGAGCAGTTCTTC.

The chain links TRBV4-1 to TRBJ2-7; D is possibly TRBD2 (5 bases). With 2 bases removed from V and 1 base from J, the gap between germline ends came to 12 bases. The CDR3 length is 15 residues. Germline loops: CDR1 MGHRA, CDR2 YSYEKL. The CDR3 region has the DNA TGCGCCAGCAGCCAAAGGCTAGGCGGGTCCTACGAGCAGTACTTC. It translates to CASSQRLGGSYEQYF.

This clone was found once. V is TRBV28 and J is TRBJ1-3; D gene unclear. There are 14 residues in the CDR3. V was cut by 1 base and J by 10 bases, with 14 bases left in between. Germline lookup yields CDR1 MDHEN and CDR2 SYDVKM. CDR3 in amino acids: CASSLLAARGTIYF. The CDR3 DNA reads TGTGCCAGCAGTTTATTAGCAGCCCGAGGGACCATATATTTT.

This clone was seen a single time. The chain carries TRBV30 and TRBJ2-1, with TRBD2 identical over 8 bases. The CDR3 length is 12 residues. After removal of 5 bases from V and 6 bases from J, the junction contained 3 bases not matched to a gene. Per the germline V gene, CDR1 is GTSNPN and CDR2 is SVGIG (reference sequence). CDR3 amino acids: CAWDGGGNEQFF. The CDR3 bases are TGTGCCTGGGACGGGGGGGGCAATGAGCAGTTCTTC.